A single TCR beta chain is shown here with its context. The CDR3 covers 16 residues. J lost 1 base, V lost 1 base, and 7 bases had no gene match. Germline-derived CDR1 and CDR2 are KGHSH and LQKENI. Here immunoSEQ multiplex PCR was the method, and the copy in TCRdb shows in-frame clones only, minus some. Altogether about 320,000 clones are present, approximately 88% being singletons, with the ten largest covering less than 6.5%. This entry comes from a study of blood T cell repertoires in COVID-19. Study overall: There were acute and convalescent COVID-19 samples, and they came from the United States, Italy and Spain.

Participants came from about two dozen US areas, aged roughly 18 to 90 years. Assignments of participants to cohorts depended upon their own reported clinical history. What the recovered Cohort 3 donors had was two negative PCRs, clearance, or symptom resolution. This receptor was obtained from a man aged 30 to 45 who had recovered from COVID-19. Sequences were obtained from PBMCs or T cells enriched from blood (not recorded which). The V gene is TRBV18, the J gene TRBJ2-7, with TRBD2 matching 7 bases. For the CDR3, the DNA is TGTGCCAGCTCACCACGAAATAGCGGGCAATCCTACGAGCAGTACTTC. The encoded protein is CASSPRNSGQSYEQYF.